This is a list of T cell receptor beta chains from one sample in a study of blood T cell repertoires in COVID-19. Here immunoSEQ multiplex PCR was the method, and the copy in TCRdb shows in-frame clones only, minus some. This table holds approximately 300,000 clones, roughly 87% found once. The sample comprised peripheral blood. These TCRs come from a woman aged 50 to 60 who had recovered from COVID-19. CDR3s include the opening cysteine and the closing phenylalanine or tryptophan. Each record gives: V gene, clone size, D gene, J gene, CDR3 DNA, CDR3 protein. A D gene is named only where the DNA matches it firmly. Size tells how often a clone was seen (once, few, many) or the class of an expanded clone, and some rows leave it out.

v_call: TRBV12-5
clone_size: NA
d_call: NA
j_call: TRBJ2-1
cdr3_nt: TGTGCTAGTGGTTTGGGGACAGACTACTACAATGAGCAGTTCTTC
cdr3_aa: CASGLGTDYYNEQFF

v_call: TRBV6-5
clone_size: NA
d_call: NA
j_call: TRBJ1-4
cdr3_nt: TGTGCCAGCAGTTACTCGGGGGCTACTAATGAAAAACTGTTTTTT
cdr3_aa: CASSYSGATNEKLFF

v_call: TRBV28
clone_size: NA
d_call: NA
j_call: TRBJ1-5
cdr3_nt: TGTGCCAGCAGTAATTCAGGGTATCAGCCCCAGCATTTT
cdr3_aa: CASSNSGYQPQHF

v_call: TRBV6-5
clone_size: NA
d_call: TRBD1
j_call: TRBJ1-2
cdr3_nt: TGTGCCAGCGGGACAGACCTCTATGGCTACACCTTC
cdr3_aa: CASGTDLYGYTF

v_call: TRBV30
clone_size: NA
d_call: NA
j_call: TRBJ2-7
cdr3_nt: TGTGCCTGGAGTGTCTGGTGGGAGGAAAACTCCTACGAGCAGTACTTC
cdr3_aa: CAWSVWWEENSYEQYF

v_call: TRBV4-2
clone_size: few
d_call: NA
j_call: TRBJ2-7
cdr3_nt: TGTGCCAGCAGCCAAGTTGGTCAAGCTAGTTCCTACGAGCAGTACTTC
cdr3_aa: CASSQVGQASSYEQYF

v_call: TRBV6-2/TRBV6-3
clone_size: medium-sized
d_call: NA
j_call: TRBJ1-2
cdr3_nt: TGTGCCAGCAGTTACTCGACACAGGGTGTCTATGGCTACACCTTC
cdr3_aa: CASSYSTQGVYGYTF

v_call: TRBV19
clone_size: NA
d_call: TRBD2
j_call: TRBJ2-2
cdr3_nt: TGTGCCAGTAGTTCCTCGGGACTAGCGGGGGCCTCGAACACCGGGGAGCTGTTTTTT
cdr3_aa: CASSSSGLAGASNTGELFF

v_call: TRBV7-9
clone_size: NA
d_call: TRBD2
j_call: TRBJ2-3
cdr3_nt: TGTGCCAGCAGCCATCCTAGCGGGAGCTTTGATACGCAGTATTTT
cdr3_aa: CASSHPSGSFDTQYF

v_call: TRBV12-3/TRBV12-4
clone_size: NA
d_call: TRBD2
j_call: TRBJ2-2
cdr3_nt: TGTGCCGCGGGGGGTAGGACCGGGGAGCTGTTTTTT
cdr3_aa: CAAGGRTGELFF

v_call: TRBV6-6
clone_size: NA
d_call: NA
j_call: TRBJ1-2
cdr3_nt: TGTGCCAGCCGAATGGGGGGGACCGCATATGGCTACACCTTC
cdr3_aa: CASRMGGTAYGYTF

v_call: TRBV28
clone_size: once
d_call: TRBD2
j_call: TRBJ2-3
cdr3_nt: TGTGCCAGCTCACTAGCGGGAGGGTTAGATACGCAGTATTTT
cdr3_aa: CASSLAGGLDTQYF

v_call: TRBV2
clone_size: NA
d_call: NA
j_call: TRBJ1-2
cdr3_nt: TGTGCCAGCAGTGAGAACAGCCGATATGGCTACACCTTC
cdr3_aa: CASSENSRYGYTF

v_call: TRBV9
clone_size: NA
d_call: NA
j_call: TRBJ1-2
cdr3_nt: TGTGCCAGCAGCCTCGTAGGGTCAGGGGAAGGTGGCTACACCTTC
cdr3_aa: CASSLVGSGEGGYTF

v_call: TRBV2
clone_size: NA
d_call: TRBD2
j_call: TRBJ2-1
cdr3_nt: TGTGCCAGCCTAGCGGACCACAATGAGCAGTTCTTC
cdr3_aa: CASLADHNEQFF

v_call: TRBV2
clone_size: NA
d_call: NA
j_call: TRBJ1-5
cdr3_nt: TGTGCCAGCACCACCTACCCCAATCAGCCCCAGCATTTT
cdr3_aa: CASTTYPNQPQHF

v_call: TRBV14
clone_size: NA
d_call: TRBD1
j_call: TRBJ2-7
cdr3_nt: TGTGCCAGCAGCCCCAGGGGGACAGGGCACGAGCAGTACTTC
cdr3_aa: CASSPRGTGHEQYF

v_call: TRBV2
clone_size: few
d_call: TRBD1
j_call: TRBJ1-1
cdr3_nt: TGTGCCACCAAGAACAGGGGCTGGGAGTTCAACACTGAAGCTTTCTTT
cdr3_aa: CATKNRGWEFNTEAFF

v_call: TRBV7-2
clone_size: few
d_call: NA
j_call: TRBJ2-3
cdr3_nt: TGTGCCAGCAGCTTAGAGGGGATTAGCACAGATACGCAGTATTTT
cdr3_aa: CASSLEGISTDTQYF

v_call: TRBV4-3
clone_size: NA
d_call: NA
j_call: TRBJ2-2
cdr3_nt: TGCGCCAGCAGCCAAGATTCAGGGGCTAACACCGGGGAGCTGTTTTTT
cdr3_aa: CASSQDSGANTGELFF

v_call: TRBV7-2
clone_size: NA
d_call: TRBD1
j_call: TRBJ1-6
cdr3_nt: TGTGCCAGCAGCCCGGACAGGGGGGATAATTCACCCCTCCACTTT
cdr3_aa: CASSPDRGDNSPLHF

v_call: TRBV12-5
clone_size: NA
d_call: TRBD2
j_call: TRBJ2-1
cdr3_nt: TGTGCTAGTGCCTGGGAGGGGTCCTCCTACAATGAGCAGTTCTTC
cdr3_aa: CASAWEGSSYNEQFF

v_call: TRBV9
clone_size: NA
d_call: TRBD1
j_call: TRBJ2-7
cdr3_nt: TGTGCCAGCAGCGCTTCCGGGACAGCCTTATACGAGCAGTACTTC
cdr3_aa: CASSASGTALYEQYF

v_call: TRBV7-2
clone_size: few
d_call: NA
j_call: TRBJ2-2
cdr3_nt: TGTGCCAGCAGCACAGGGCCTAGTGACACCGGGGAGCTGTTTTTT
cdr3_aa: CASSTGPSDTGELFF

v_call: TRBV6-5
clone_size: once
d_call: NA
j_call: TRBJ1-1
cdr3_nt: TGTGCCAGCAGTTACAACTCGGGGGTGGACACTGAAGCTTTCTTT
cdr3_aa: CASSYNSGVDTEAFF

v_call: TRBV2
clone_size: NA
d_call: NA
j_call: TRBJ1-1
cdr3_nt: TGTGCCAGCAGTGCGGCAGGGGCAGGGCTCACTGAAGCTTTCTTT
cdr3_aa: CASSAAGAGLTEAFF

v_call: TRBV7-2
clone_size: once
d_call: NA
j_call: TRBJ1-2
cdr3_nt: TGTGCCAGCAGCTCTCCCGTCTATGATGGCTACACCTTC
cdr3_aa: CASSSPVYDGYTF

v_call: TRBV5-1
clone_size: once
d_call: TRBD1
j_call: TRBJ1-1
cdr3_nt: TGCGCCAGCAGCCCCCGGGACAGCACTGAAGCTTTCTTT
cdr3_aa: CASSPRDSTEAFF

v_call: TRBV4-2
clone_size: few
d_call: TRBD2
j_call: TRBJ2-5
cdr3_nt: TGTGCCAGCAGCCAAGAAGGGACTAGCGGGGTCAAGACCCAGTACTTC
cdr3_aa: CASSQEGTSGVKTQYF

v_call: TRBV11-3
clone_size: NA
d_call: NA
j_call: TRBJ2-2
cdr3_nt: TGTGCCAGCAGCTTACATCCGGTTAACACCGGGGAGCTGTTTTTT
cdr3_aa: CASSLHPVNTGELFF

v_call: TRBV11-2
clone_size: NA
d_call: TRBD2
j_call: TRBJ2-5
cdr3_nt: TGTGCCAGCAGCTTAGAACTAGCGGGGGGGAAAGAGACCCAGTACTTC
cdr3_aa: CASSLELAGGKETQYF

v_call: TRBV11-1
clone_size: NA
d_call: NA
j_call: TRBJ2-1
cdr3_nt: TGTGCCAGCAGCTCCGGAGTTTACAATGAGCAGTTCTTC
cdr3_aa: CASSSGVYNEQFF

v_call: TRBV9
clone_size: once
d_call: NA
j_call: TRBJ2-2
cdr3_nt: TGTGCCAGCAGCGTAGGCAGGGGTGGAGAGCTGTTTTTT
cdr3_aa: CASSVGRGGELFF

v_call: TRBV2
clone_size: NA
d_call: TRBD1
j_call: TRBJ1-2
cdr3_nt: TGTGCCAGCAGTCTACAGGGGCAGGCGGCATCTGGCTACACCTTC
cdr3_aa: CASSLQGQAASGYTF

v_call: TRBV7-2
clone_size: once
d_call: NA
j_call: TRBJ2-1
cdr3_nt: TGTGCCAGCAGCGAACATACAATCGGGGAGCAGTTCTTC
cdr3_aa: CASSEHTIGEQFF

v_call: TRBV5-1
clone_size: NA
d_call: NA
j_call: TRBJ1-1
cdr3_nt: TGCGCCAGCAGCCTGCAGACAGTCTCGATGAACACTGAAGCTTTCTTT
cdr3_aa: CASSLQTVSMNTEAFF

v_call: TRBV18
clone_size: NA
d_call: TRBD1
j_call: TRBJ2-2
cdr3_nt: TGTGCCAGCTCACCACGTCCCGGGACAGGGGTTGGCGCGAACACCGGGGAGCTGTTTTTT
cdr3_aa: CASSPRPGTGVGANTGELFF

v_call: TRBV11-2
clone_size: NA
d_call: NA
j_call: TRBJ2-1
cdr3_nt: TGTGCCAGCAGCTTAGTATCGGGTAACGATGAGCAGTTCTTC
cdr3_aa: CASSLVSGNDEQFF